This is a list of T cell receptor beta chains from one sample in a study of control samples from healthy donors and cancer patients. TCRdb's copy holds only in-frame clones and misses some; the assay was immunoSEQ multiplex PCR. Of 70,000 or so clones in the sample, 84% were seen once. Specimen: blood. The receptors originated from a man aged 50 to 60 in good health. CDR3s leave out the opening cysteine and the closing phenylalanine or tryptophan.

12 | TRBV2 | ASRGQGTNQPQH
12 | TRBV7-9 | ASSETEPNTEAF
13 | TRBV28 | ASSPGLHSNQPQH
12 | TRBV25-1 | ASSELSKVGELF
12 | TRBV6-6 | ASLWQPSSYEQY
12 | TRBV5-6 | ASSLNPGWYGYT
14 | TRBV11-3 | ASSLYGQGNTGELF
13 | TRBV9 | ASSEEGLTVGEQY
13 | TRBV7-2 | ASSPPVGIQHGYT
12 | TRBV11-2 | ASSLDGRNTEAF
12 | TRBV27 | ASRTPIPPDTQY
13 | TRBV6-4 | ASSDRTGEGNEQF
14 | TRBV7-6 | ASSPRSGTSYNEQF
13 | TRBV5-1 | ASSLAGTVNTEAF
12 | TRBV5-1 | ASSSTSAQETQY
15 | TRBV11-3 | ASSFRGLTSKKTEAF
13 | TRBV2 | ASSPTGFANYGYT
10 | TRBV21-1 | ASRIPPDTQY
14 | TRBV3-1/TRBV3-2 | ASSLTSGGAGETQY
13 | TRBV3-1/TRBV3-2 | ASSQGADPSYEQY
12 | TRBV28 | ASSTGQGVVEQY
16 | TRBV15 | ATSRDSAGTPLDQPQH
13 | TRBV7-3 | ASSLSSERSDTQY
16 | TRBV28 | ASSFTSGGIIAKNIQY
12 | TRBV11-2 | ASSLNRANYGYT
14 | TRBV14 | ASSQEGWQPSYEQY
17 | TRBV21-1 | ASTPSRGQSGSSTDTQY
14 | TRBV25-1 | ASSEYIGTTYTEAF
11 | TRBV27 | ASMEVNTGELF
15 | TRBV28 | ASSLGVGRLNLEKLF
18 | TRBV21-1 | ASSKMGVLATRSSNTEAF
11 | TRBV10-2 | AGSGGSGNTIY
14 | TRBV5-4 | ASSSFRDKGYNEQF